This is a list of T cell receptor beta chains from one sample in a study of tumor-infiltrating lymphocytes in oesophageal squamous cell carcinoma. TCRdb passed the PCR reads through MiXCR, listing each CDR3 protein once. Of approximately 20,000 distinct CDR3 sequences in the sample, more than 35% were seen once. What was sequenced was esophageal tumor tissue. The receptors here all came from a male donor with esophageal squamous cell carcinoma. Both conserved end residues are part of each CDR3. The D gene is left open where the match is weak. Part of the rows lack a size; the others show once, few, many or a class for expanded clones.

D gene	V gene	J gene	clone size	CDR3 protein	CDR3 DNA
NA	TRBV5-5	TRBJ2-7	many	CASSLVLDLNGEQYF	TGTGCCAGCAGCTTGGTTTTAGACCTAAACGGCGAGCAGTACTTC
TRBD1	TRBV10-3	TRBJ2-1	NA	CAISEGQGIQFF	TGTGCCATCAGTGAGGGACAGGGCATACAGTTCTTC
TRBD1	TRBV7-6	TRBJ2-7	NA	CASSLDGTGLSEQYF	TGTGCCAGCAGCTTAGATGGGACAGGGTTAAGCGAGCAGTACTTC
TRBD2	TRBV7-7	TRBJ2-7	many	CASSLREGLDEQYF	TGTGCTAGCAGCTTGCGGGAGGGCCTCGACGAGCAGTACTTC
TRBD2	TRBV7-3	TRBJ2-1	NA	CASSLLGQSTSGGSYNEQFF	TGTGCCAGCAGCCTCCTCGGTCAGTCCACTAGCGGGGGCTCCTACAATGAGCAGTTCTTC
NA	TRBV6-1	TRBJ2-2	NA	CASGAAGTGELFF	TGTGCCAGCGGTGCGGCCGGCACCGGGGAGCTGTTTTTT
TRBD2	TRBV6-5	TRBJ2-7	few	CASKVTSGRFDEQYF	TGTGCCAGCAAGGTCACTAGCGGGAGATTCGATGAGCAGTACTTC
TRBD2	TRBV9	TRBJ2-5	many	CASSVGASGQETQYF	TGTGCCAGCAGCGTAGGGGCTAGCGGACAAGAGACCCAGTACTTC
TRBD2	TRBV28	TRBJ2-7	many	CASSRLAGTYEQYF	TGTGCCAGCAGTAGACTAGCGGGCACCTACGAGCAGTACTTC
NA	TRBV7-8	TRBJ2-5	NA	CASSPRLAGIEETQYF	TGTGCCAGCAGCCCCCGATTAGCTGGCATTGAAGAGACCCAGTACTTC
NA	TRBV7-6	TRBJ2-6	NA	CASSSMAANVLTF	TGTGCCAGCAGCTCGATGGCAGCCAACGTCCTGACTTTC
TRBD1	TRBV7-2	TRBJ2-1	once	CASSLASDRGRGEQFF	TGTGCCAGCAGCTTAGCCTCGGACAGGGGGCGGGGTGAGCAGTTCTTC
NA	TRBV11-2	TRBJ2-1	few	CASRQGSSYNEQFF	TGTGCCAGCCGGCAGGGGTCCTCCTACAATGAGCAGTTCTTC
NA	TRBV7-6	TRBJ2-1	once	CASSPHGTNEQFF	TGTGCTAGCAGCCCCCATGGGACCAATGAGCAGTTCTTC
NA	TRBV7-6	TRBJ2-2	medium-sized	CASSYPPGTPSNTGELFF	TGTGCCAGCAGCTATCCTCCCGGGACACCATCGAACACCGGGGAGCTGTTTTTT
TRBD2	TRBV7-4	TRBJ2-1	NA	CASSLAPSLMGTSGVIHNEQFF	TGTGCCAGCAGCTTAGCGCCCTCACTCATGGGGACTAGCGGGGTTATTCACAATGAGCAGTTCTTC
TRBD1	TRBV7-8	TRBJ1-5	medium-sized	CASSWPGGGQPQHF	TGTGCCAGCAGCTGGCCAGGGGGTGGTCAGCCCCAGCATTTT
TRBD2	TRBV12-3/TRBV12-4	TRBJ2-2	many	CASSRLLAGNPGELFF	TGTGCCAGCAGTCGCTTGCTAGCGGGAAACCCCGGGGAGCTGTTTTTT
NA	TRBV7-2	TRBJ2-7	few	CASSLELSYEQYF	TGTGCCAGCAGCTTAGAGTTATCCTACGAGCAGTACTTC